The sequence of this T cell receptor beta chain was determined in a study of blood T cell repertoires in COVID-19. Study information: COVID-19 samples from acute and convalescent phases originated in the United States, Italy and Spain. T cells, B-cell-depleted T cells, or PBMCs provided the cDNA or gDNA that served as material.

Unmatched junction bases numbered 9, after V lost 4 bases and J lost 10 bases. The CDR3 totals 13 residues. Germline values: CDR1 LNHDA, CDR2 SQIVND (reference sequence). Original analysis: It was from reference gene primer amplification that nucleated cell counts were estimated. Only in-frame clones appear in the TCRdb table, and some are missing; sequencing was by immunoSEQ multiplex PCR. V and J calls plus clone size are reproduced from that table; the DNA served to infer D and trimming. The sample lists 100,000 to 150,000 clones; 70% to 85% were seen once. This sequence was found in a woman of 80 years or more with acute or convalescent COVID-19. Sequencing was carried out using peripheral blood. The chain combines TRBV19 with TRBJ1-1, with 7 bases aligning to TRBD1. Written as DNA, the CDR3 is TGTGCCAGTAGTAGAGACAGGGTCGGTGGAGCTTTCTTT. Its translation is CASSRDRVGGAFF.